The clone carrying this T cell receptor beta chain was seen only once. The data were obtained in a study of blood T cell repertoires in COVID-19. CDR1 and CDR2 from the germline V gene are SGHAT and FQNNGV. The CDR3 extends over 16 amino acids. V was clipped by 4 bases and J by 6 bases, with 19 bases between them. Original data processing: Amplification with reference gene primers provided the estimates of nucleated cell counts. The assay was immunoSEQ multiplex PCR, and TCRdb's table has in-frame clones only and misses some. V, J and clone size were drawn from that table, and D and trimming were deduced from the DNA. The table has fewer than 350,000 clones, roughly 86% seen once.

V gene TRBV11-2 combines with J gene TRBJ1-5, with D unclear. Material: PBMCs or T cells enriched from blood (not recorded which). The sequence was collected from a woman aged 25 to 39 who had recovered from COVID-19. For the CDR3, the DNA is TGTGCCAGCAGCTCTCCCCTTCAGTTAGCTGGTCAGCCCCAGCATTTT. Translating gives CASSSPLQLAGQPQHF.